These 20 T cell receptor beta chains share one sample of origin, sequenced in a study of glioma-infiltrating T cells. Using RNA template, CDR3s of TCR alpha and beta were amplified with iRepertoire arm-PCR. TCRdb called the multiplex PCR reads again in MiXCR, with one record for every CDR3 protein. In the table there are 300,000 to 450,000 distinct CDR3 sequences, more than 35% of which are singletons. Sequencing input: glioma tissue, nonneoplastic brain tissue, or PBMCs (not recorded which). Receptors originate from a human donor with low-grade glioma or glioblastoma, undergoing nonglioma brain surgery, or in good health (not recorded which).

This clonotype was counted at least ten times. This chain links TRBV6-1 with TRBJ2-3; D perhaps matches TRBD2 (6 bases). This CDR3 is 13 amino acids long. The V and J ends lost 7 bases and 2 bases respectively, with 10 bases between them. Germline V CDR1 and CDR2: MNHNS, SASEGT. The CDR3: CASTGTATDTQYF. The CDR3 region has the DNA TGTGCCAGCACCGGGACTGCCACAGATACGCAGTATTTT.

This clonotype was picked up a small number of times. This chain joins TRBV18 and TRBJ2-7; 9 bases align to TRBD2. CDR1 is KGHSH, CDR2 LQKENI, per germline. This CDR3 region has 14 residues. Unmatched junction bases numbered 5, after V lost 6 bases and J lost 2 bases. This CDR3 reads CASSPTSGPYEQYF. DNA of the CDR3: TGTGCCAGCTCCCCGACTAGCGGCCCCTACGAGCAGTACTTC.

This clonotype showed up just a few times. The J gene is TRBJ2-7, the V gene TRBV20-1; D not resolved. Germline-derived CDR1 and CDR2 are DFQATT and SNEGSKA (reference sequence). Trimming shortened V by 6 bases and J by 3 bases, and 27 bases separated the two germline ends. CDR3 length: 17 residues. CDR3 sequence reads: CSAKGKFRGYISYEQYF. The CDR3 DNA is TGCAGTGCCAAAGGCAAATTTCGTGGGTATATTAGCTACGAGCAGTACTTC.

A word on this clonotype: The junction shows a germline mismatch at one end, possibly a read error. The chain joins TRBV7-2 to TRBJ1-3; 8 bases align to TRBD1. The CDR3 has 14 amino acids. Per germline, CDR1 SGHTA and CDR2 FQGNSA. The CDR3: CASSRTGRGNTMYF. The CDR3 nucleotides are TGTGCCAGCAGCCGGACAGGGCGCGGAAACACCATGTATTTT.

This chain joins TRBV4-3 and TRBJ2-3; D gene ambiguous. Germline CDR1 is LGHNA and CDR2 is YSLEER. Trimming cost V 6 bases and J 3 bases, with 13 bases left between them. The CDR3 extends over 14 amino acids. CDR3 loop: CASRVTRRTDTQYF. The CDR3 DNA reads TGCGCCAGCAGAGTTACGAGAAGGACAGATACGCAGTATTTT.

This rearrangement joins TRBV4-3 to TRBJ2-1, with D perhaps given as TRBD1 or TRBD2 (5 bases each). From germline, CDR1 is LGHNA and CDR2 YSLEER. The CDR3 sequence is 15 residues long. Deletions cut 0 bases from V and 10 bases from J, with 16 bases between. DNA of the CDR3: TGCGCCAGCAGCCAAGATGAGGGGTCCCCCGGCGAGCAGTTCTTC. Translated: CASSQDEGSPGEQFF.

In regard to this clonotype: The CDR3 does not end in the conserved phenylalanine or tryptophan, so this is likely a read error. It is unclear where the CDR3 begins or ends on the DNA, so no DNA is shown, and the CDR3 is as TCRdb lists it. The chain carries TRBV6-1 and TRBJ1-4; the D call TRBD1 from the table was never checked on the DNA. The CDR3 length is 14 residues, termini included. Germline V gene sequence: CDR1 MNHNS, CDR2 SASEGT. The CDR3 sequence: CASRRGTGLPPNQI.

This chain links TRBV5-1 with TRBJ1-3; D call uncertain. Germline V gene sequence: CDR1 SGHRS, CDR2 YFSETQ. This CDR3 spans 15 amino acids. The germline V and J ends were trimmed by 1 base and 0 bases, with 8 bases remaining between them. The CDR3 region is CASSLLGSSGNTIYF. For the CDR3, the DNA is TGCGCCAGCAGCTTGTTGGGGAGCTCTGGAAACACCATATATTTT.

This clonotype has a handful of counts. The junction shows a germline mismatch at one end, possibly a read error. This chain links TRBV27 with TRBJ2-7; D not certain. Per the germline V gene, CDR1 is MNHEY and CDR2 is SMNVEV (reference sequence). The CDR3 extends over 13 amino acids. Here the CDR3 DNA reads TGTGCCACCAGTGATCCTCAGTCCTACGAGCAGTACTTC. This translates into CATSDPQSYEQYF.

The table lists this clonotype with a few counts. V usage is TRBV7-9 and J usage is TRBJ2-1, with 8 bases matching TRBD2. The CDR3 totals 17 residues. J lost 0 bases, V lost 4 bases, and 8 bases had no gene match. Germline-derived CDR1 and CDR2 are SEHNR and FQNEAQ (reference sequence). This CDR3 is CASSSSTTSGSYNEQFF. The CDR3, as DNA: TGTGCCAGCAGCTCGTCGACCACTAGCGGCTCCTACAATGAGCAGTTCTTC.

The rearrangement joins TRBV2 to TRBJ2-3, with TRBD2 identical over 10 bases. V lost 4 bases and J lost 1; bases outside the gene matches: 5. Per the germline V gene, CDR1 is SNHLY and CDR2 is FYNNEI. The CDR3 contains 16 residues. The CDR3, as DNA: TGTGCCAGCAGTGGATCCCTAGCGGGGGGCACAGATACGCAGTATTTT. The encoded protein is CASSGSLAGGTDTQYF. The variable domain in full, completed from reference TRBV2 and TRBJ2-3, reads EPEVTQTPSHQVTQMGQEVILRCVPISNHLYFYWYRQILGQKVEFLVSFYNNEISEKSEIFDDQFSVERPDGSNFTLKIRSTKLEDSAMYFCASSGSLAGGTDTQYFGPGTRLTVL.

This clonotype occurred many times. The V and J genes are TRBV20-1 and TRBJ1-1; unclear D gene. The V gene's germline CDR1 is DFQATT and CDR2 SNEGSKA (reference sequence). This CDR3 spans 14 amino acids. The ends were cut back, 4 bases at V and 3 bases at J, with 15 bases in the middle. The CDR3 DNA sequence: TGCAGTGCTACTCCGGAGGAGTGGGACACTGAAGCTTTCTTT. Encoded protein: CSATPEEWDTEAFF.

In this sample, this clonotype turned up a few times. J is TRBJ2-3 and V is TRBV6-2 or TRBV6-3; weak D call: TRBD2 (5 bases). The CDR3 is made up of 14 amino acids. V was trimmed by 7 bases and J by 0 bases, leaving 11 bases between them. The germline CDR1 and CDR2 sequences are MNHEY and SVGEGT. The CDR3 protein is CASTELVSTDTQYF. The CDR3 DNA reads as TGTGCCAGCACCGAACTAGTTAGCACAGATACGCAGTATTTT.

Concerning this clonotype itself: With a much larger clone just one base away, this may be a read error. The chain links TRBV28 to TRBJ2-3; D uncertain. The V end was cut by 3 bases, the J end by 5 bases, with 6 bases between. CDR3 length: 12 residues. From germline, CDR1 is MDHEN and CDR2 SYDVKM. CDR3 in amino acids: CASSFSLDTQYF. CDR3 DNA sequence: TGTGCCAGCAGTTTTTCACTAGATACGCAGTATTTT.

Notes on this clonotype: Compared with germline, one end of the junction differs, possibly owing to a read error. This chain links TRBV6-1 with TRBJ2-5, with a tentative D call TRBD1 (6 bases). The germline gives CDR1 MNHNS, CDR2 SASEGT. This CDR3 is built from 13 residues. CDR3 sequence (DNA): TGTGCCAGCAGAGGGGGTTTAGGAGAGACCCCGTACTTC. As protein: CASRGGLGETPYF.

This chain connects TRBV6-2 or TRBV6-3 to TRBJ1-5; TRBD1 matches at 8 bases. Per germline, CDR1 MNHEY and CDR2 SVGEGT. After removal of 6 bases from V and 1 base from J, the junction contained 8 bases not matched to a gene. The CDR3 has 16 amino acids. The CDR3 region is CASRDAGGASNQPQHF. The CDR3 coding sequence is TGTGCCAGCAGGGACGCAGGGGGCGCGAGCAATCAGCCCCAGCATTTT.

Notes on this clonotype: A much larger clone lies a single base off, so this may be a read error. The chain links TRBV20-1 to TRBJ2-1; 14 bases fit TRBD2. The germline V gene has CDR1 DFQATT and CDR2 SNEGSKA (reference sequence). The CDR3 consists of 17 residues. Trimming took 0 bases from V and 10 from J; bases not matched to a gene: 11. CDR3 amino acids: CSAREGLAGVRSYEQFF. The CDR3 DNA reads TGCAGTGCTAGAGAGGGACTAGCGGGAGTTCGGTCCTACGAGCAGTTCTTC.

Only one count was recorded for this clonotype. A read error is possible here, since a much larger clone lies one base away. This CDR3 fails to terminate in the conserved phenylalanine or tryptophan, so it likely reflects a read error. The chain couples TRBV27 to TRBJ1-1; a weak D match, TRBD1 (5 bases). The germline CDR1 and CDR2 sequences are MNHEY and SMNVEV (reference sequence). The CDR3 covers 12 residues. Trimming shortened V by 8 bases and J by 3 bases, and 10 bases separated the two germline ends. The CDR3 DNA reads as TGTGCCAGCGGACAACAATACACTGAAGCTTTCATT. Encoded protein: CASGQQYTEAFI.

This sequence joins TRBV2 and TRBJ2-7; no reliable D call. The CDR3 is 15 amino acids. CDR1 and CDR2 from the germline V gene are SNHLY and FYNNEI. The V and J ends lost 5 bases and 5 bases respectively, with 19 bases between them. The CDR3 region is CASSPRLVSSHEQYF. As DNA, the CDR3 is TGTGCCAGCAGTCCCCGCTTGGTTTCGAGCCACGAGCAGTACTTC.

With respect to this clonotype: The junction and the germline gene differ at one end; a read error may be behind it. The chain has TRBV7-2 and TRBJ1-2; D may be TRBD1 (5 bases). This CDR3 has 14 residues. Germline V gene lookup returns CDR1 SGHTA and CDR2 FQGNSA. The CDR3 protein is CASSSNSGAYGYIF. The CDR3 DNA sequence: TGTGCCAGCAGCTCAAACTCCGGGGCCTATGGCTACATCTTC.